The following is a T cell receptor beta chain sequence with its context. This clone was seen once. Its antigen is currently not known. No much larger clonotype is one base removed from it; base qualities were not supplied. Enrolling through a virtual design, the prospective study's participants ranged in age from roughly 18 to 100 years and lived across more than 20 United States geographic areas. To assign participants to cohorts, the prospective study relied on clinical history that participants themselves reported in a screening survey and a study questionnaire. Each participant in the prospective study had whole blood, serum and a nasopharyngeal or oropharyngeal swab collected by mobile phlebotomists. Prospective study participants could optionally give additional blood draws and questionnaires over a roughly 2-month period. Blood samples from the prospective study were shipped frozen or at room temperature prior to DNA extraction.

CDR1 and CDR2 are read off the germline V gene as SNHLY and FYNNEI. For this chain, trimming is 3 bases at the V end and 2 bases at the J end, and the number of junction bases without a gene match is 4. Including the terminal cysteine and phenylalanine, the CDR3 comprises 15 residues. The retained sequence is limited to the CDR3, 45 bases, with the frame set at the first base. These data come from a study of blood T cell repertoires in COVID-19 (dated by TCRdb to the early 2020s). About the study as a whole: Collaborator samples came from the United States, Italy and Spain and covered acute and convalescent phases of COVID-19. The samples were drawn from the first 160 participants of the ongoing ImmuneRACE study and from over 950 subjects provided by 6 global collaborators. The material from the prospective study consisted of cDNA or gDNA derived from T cells, B-cell-depleted T cells, or PBMCs. A freely available public database, intended as a resource for researchers studying the immune response to SARS-CoV-2, is where the repertoires were released. Sample metadata almost always included a de-identified subject ID, COVID-19 status, age in years and sex. Where available, HLA class I and class II types were taken from metadata supplied by the sample provider and were not determined by assay-based typing. Subjects who had been exposed to COVID-19, were actively infected with it, or had recovered from it provided the deeply sampled blood TCRbeta repertoires that made up the dataset.

TCRbeta CDR3 regions were amplified from genomic DNA using the immunoSEQ Assay, a bias-controlled multiplex PCR. The authors' pipeline ran thus. The number of nucleated cells in each sample was estimated from the amplification of reference gene primers within the assay. Sequence reads were collapsed and filtered to measure the absolute abundance of every unique TCRbeta CDR3 rearrangement. For each sample, productive Simpson clonality was calculated by taking the square root of Simpson's diversity index across productive rearrangements. TCRdb's version of the immuneACCESS table is confined to in-frame rearrangements and falls short of the full clone set. An unresolved V gene accounts for under half of the shortfall where checked; the remainder is of unknown origin. V, J and clone size are taken as reported in that table, and D and trimming were inferred from the DNA itself. The sample data list around 250,000 clones, and roughly 85% of these were observed just once. Jointly, the top ten make up about 8.2% of the sample.

Points the paper makes about the study in general: Clinical and demographic metadata were provided uncurated, with the amount varying by source and participant.

Sequences were obtained from PBMCs or T cells enriched from blood (not recorded which). The rearrangement combines TRBV2 with TRBJ1-5, with 7 bases matching TRBD1. This clonotype was obtained from a woman between 50 and 59 years old with acute COVID-19. The sequence in DNA is TGTGCCAGCAGTGAGGGACAGCCGGGCAATCAGCCCCAGCATTTT. Its translation reads: CASSEGQPGNQPQHF.